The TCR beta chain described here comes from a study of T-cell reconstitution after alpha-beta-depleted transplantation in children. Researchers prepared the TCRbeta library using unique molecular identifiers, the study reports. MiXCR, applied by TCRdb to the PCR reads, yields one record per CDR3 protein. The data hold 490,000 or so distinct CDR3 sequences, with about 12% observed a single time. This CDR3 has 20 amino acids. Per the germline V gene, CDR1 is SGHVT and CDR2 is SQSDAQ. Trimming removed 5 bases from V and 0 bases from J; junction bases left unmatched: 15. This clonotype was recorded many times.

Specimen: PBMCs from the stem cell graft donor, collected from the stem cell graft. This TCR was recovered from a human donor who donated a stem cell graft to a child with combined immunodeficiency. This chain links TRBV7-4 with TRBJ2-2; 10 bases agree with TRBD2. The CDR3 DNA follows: TGTGCCAGCAGCCCCCTACTAGCGGGAAAGCTGTTCGCGAACACCGGGGAGCTGTTTTTT. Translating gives CASSPLLAGKLFANTGELFF. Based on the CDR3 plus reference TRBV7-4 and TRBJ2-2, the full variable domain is GAGVSQSPRYKVAKRGRDVALRCDSISGHVTLYWYRQTLGQGSEVLTYSQSDAQRDKSGRPSGRFSAERPERSVSTLKIQRTEQGDSAVYLCASSPLLAGKLFANTGELFFGEGSRLTVL.